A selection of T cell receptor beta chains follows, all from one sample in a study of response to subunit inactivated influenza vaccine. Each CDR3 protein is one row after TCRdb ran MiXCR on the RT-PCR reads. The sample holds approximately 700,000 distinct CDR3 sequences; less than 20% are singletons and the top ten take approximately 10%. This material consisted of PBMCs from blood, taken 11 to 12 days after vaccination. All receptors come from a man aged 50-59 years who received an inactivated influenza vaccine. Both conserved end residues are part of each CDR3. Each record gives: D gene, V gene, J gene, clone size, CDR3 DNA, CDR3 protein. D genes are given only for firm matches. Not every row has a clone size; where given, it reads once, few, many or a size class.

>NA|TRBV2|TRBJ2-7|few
TGTGCCAGCAGTGTGGTTTGGGATTACGAGCAGTACTTC
CASSVVWDYEQYF
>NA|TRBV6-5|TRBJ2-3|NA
TGTGCCAGCAGAGATACAGGGGGGGCGCAGTATTTT
CASRDTGGAQYF
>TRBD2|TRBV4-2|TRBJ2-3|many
TGTGCCAGCAGCCAAGGATTAGCGGGAGTAATGGATACGCAGTATTTT
CASSQGLAGVMDTQYF
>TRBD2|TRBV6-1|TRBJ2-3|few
TGTGCCAGTTTAGCGGGGGGAAGCACAGATACGCAGTATTTT
CASLAGGSTDTQYF
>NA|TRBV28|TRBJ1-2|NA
TGTGCCAGCAGCCCCCAACCTAACTATGGCTACACCTTC
CASSPQPNYGYTF
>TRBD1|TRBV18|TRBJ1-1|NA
TGTGCCAGCTCGCGCCCCTGGGACAGGGGGCGCGGGGCTGAAGCTTTCTTT
CASSRPWDRGRGAEAFF
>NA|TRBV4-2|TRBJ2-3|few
TGTGCCAGCAGCCAAGATCTTGCGCGGACTCACACAGATACGCAGTATTTT
CASSQDLARTHTDTQYF
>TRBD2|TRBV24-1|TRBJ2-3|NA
TGTGCCACCAGTGATTTCGGTGATAGCGGGAGCACAGATACGCAGTATTTT
CATSDFGDSGSTDTQYF
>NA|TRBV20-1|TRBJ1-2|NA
TGCAGTGCTAGTCCGACAGTTTTTACTAACTATGGCTACACCTTC
CSASPTVFTNYGYTF
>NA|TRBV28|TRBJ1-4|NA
TGTGCCAGCAGTTTTCAGGCTGAAAAACTATTTTTT
CASSFQAEKLFF
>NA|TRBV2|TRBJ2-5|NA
TGTGCCAGCAGGCAGGGCCAAGAGACCCAGTACTTC
CASRQGQETQYF
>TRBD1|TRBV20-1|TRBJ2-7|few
TGCAGTGCTAGGCCCGACAGGGGGCTCTACGAGCAGTACTTC
CSARPDRGLYEQYF
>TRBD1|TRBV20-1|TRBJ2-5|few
TGCAGTGCTATTTCAAGCAGGGGGCGTCAAGAGACCCAGTACTTC
CSAISSRGRQETQYF
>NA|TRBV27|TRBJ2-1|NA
TGTGCCAGCAGTTTGGGGGGGGGCGGCTCCTACAATGAGCAGTTCTTC
CASSLGGGGSYNEQFF
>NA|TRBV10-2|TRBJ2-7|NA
TGCGCCAGCAGGGGGGGGGCAGGGAATTCCTACGAGCAGTACTTC
CASRGGAGNSYEQYF
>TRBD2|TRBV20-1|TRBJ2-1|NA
TGCAGTGCTAGGTTCCTCAAGCGGGAGGTGCCATACAATGAGCAGTTCTTC
CSARFLKREVPYNEQFF
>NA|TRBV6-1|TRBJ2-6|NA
TGTGCCAGCAGGCATTACAGGGTGTTGGACTCTGGGGCCAACGTCCTGACTTTC
CASRHYRVLDSGANVLTF
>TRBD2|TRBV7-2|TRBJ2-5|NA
TGTGCCAGCAGCCCACGGTTGACTAGCGGGGAAGAGACCCAGTACTTC
CASSPRLTSGEETQYF
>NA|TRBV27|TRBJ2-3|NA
TGTGCCAGCAGCCCCACCCTGGGACGGCTCTTTCAGTATTTT
CASSPTLGRLFQYF
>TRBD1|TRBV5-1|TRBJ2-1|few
TGCGCCAGCAGCTTGGCTCCGGGACAGGGGAACAATGAGCAGTTCTTC
CASSLAPGQGNNEQFF
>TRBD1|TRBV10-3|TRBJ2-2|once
TGTGCCATCAGTGATGGGACAGGGGGGGCCGGGGAGCTGTTTTTT
CAISDGTGGAGELFF
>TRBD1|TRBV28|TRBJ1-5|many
TGTGCCAGCAGGGTTAACAGGGGTAGTATAAGTCATCAGCCCCAGCATTTT
CASRVNRGSISHQPQHF
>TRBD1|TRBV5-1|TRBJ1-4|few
TGCGCCAGCAGTTGGGGCAGGGGGCGTGATGAAAAACTGTTTTTT
CASSWGRGRDEKLFF
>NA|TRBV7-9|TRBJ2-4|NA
TGTGCCAGCAGCTTAGTGTCGCAGCTAGCCAAAAACATTCAGTACTTC
CASSLVSQLAKNIQYF
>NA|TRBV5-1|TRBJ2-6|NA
TGCGCCAGCAGCAGAGGTTCGGGGTCGGGGGCCAACGTCCTGACTTTC
CASSRGSGSGANVLTF
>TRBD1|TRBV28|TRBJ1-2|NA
TGTGCCAGCAGTTCGGGACAGGGGGTTTCGGGGGGCTACACCTTC
CASSSGQGVSGGYTF
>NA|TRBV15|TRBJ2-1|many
TGTGCCACCAGCAGAGACCAACTAGCCGATGAGCAGTTCTTC
CATSRDQLADEQFF
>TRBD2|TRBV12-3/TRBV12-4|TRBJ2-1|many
TGTGCCAGCAGGGACGATAGCGGGAGCTCCTACAATGAGCAGTTCTTC
CASRDDSGSSYNEQFF
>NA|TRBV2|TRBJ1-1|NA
TGTGCCAGCAGTGCTCCAACAGGGCGTACTGAAGCTTTCTTT
CASSAPTGRTEAFF